The 20 T cell receptor beta chains given below trace back to one sample, sequenced in a study of T-cell reconstitution after alpha-beta-depleted transplantation in children (dated by TCRdb to 2015 to 2016). Library method: PCR. Sequencing relied on an Illumina HiSeq 2500. TCR library preparation used molecular barcoding, with unique molecular identifiers applied to normalize quantification of the TCRbeta repertoire. TCRdb trimmed public reads at Q25 via fastp, called clones via MiXCR and kept in-frame beta chains. Rows with one shared CDR3 protein collapse into an entry with the most common genes and DNA. The sample table contains approximately 520,000 distinct CDR3 sequences; only one count was recorded for approximately 32% of them. 2% to 2.5% of the sample is taken by the ten largest. Sequenced material: PBMCs from the stem cell graft donor, taken from the stem cell graft. Every receptor here comes from a human donor who donated a stem cell graft to a child with aplastic anemia.

This clonotype was seen only a few times. The chain uses TRBV7-9 and TRBJ2-7; D gene uncertain. This CDR3 has 12 residues. With 3 bases removed from V and 4 bases from J, the gap between germline ends came to 7 bases. From germline, CDR1 is SEHNR and CDR2 FQNEAQ (reference sequence). DNA for the CDR3: TGTGCCAGCAGCTTCTACGAGTACGAGCAGTACGTC. Its protein product is CASSFYEYEQYV.

This clonotype was detected only a few times. The gene calls are TRBV9 and TRBJ2-3; 10 bases are shared with TRBD2. The germline V gene has CDR1 SGDLS and CDR2 YYNGEE. The CDR3 has 14 amino acids. With 4 bases clipped from V and 5 bases from J, the junction kept 4 bases outside the gene matches. CDR3 protein: CASSFRTSGDTQYF. CDR3 DNA sequence: TGTGCCAGCAGCTTCCGGACTAGCGGAGATACGCAGTATTTT.

This clonotype came up a few times. V usage is TRBV5-1 and J usage is TRBJ2-7; TRBD2 matches at 11 bases. There are 14 residues in the CDR3. CDR1 is SGHRS and CDR2 is YFSETQ in the germline V gene. The V segment lost 4 bases and the J segment 5 bases; nucleotides outside the gene matches: 5. Here the CDR3 reads CASSPGTSGDEQYF. The DNA for the CDR3 is TGCGCCAGCAGCCCTGGGACTAGCGGCGACGAGCAGTACTTC.

The J gene is TRBJ2-1, the V gene TRBV28, with 10 nucleotides matching TRBD1. The CDR3 length is 16 residues. V lost 5 bases, J lost 6 bases, and 10 bases stayed unmatched. CDR1 is MDHEN, CDR2 SYDVKM, per germline. The CDR3 protein is CASSTPGQGEFNEQFF. In nucleotides, the CDR3 is TGTGCCAGCAGTACACCTGGACAGGGGGAATTCAATGAGCAGTTCTTC.

The chain uses TRBV20-1 and TRBJ1-2; no clear D gene. The CDR3 sequence is 12 residues long. V lost 6 bases to trimming and J lost 2 bases, with 10 bases between them. CDR1 DFQATT and CDR2 SNEGSKA come from the germline V gene (reference sequence). This CDR3 is CSANPGNYGYTF. Written as DNA, the CDR3 is TGCAGTGCCAACCCGGGAAACTATGGCTACACCTTC.

The genes are TRBV9 and TRBJ2-1; D perhaps matches TRBD1 (6 bases). Germline V gene lookup returns CDR1 SGDLS and CDR2 YYNGEE. V dropped 4 bases and J dropped 6 bases, with 11 bases sitting between them. The CDR3 sequence is 13 residues long. As DNA, the CDR3 is TGTGCCAGCAGCCTAGGACAGACCAATGAGCAGTTCTTC. This sequence encodes CASSLGQTNEQFF.

V and J are TRBV5-1 and TRBJ1-4, with 8 bases aligning to TRBD1. V lost 4 bases to trimming and J lost 0 bases; unmatched junction nucleotides: 5. Germline V gene lookup returns CDR1 SGHRS and CDR2 YFSETQ. The CDR3 runs 16 residues. CDR3 sequence: CASSRTGITTNEKLFF. The CDR3 DNA is TGCGCCAGCAGCAGGACAGGGATAACAACTAATGAAAAACTGTTTTTT.

This chain connects TRBV7-9 to TRBJ1-1; D not resolved. Germline lookup yields CDR1 SEHNR and CDR2 FQNEAQ (reference sequence). The V gene lost 5 bases and the J gene lost 1 base, with 14 bases spanning the gap. This CDR3 has 15 amino acids. This CDR3 is CASSPPMAENTEAFF. The CDR3 nucleotides are TGTGCCAGCAGCCCCCCCATGGCAGAGAACACTGAAGCTTTCTTT.

There are a few counts of this clonotype. The junction departs from the called germline gene at one end, perhaps through a read error. The chain recombines TRBV5-1 with TRBJ2-3, with D possibly TRBD2 on 5 matching bases. The germline gives CDR1 SGHRS, CDR2 YFSETQ. The CDR3 covers 12 residues. CDR3 DNA: TGTGCCAGCAGCTCAGAGGGAGATACGCAGTATTTT. This sequence encodes CASSSEGDTQYF.

The chain couples TRBV29-1 to TRBJ2-5; 7 bases are a match to TRBD2. Looked up from germline, CDR1 is SQVTM and CDR2 is ANQGSEA. V lost 7 bases and J lost 2; bases outside the gene matches: 13. The CDR3 consists of 15 residues. CDR3 in amino acids: CSGSSGGRLQETQYF. The CDR3 bases are TGCAGCGGCTCCTCCGGCGGGAGATTGCAAGAGACCCAGTACTTC.

The chain links TRBV7-2 to TRBJ1-5, with D unresolved. The germline gives CDR1 SGHTA, CDR2 FQGNSA. Trimming took 1 base from V and 1 from J, leaving 8 bases between them. This CDR3 spans 15 amino acids. CDR3 amino acids: CASSLVFSSNQPQHF. The CDR3 DNA follows: TGTGCCAGCAGCTTAGTATTCTCCAGCAATCAGCCCCAGCATTTT.

The CDR3 region has the DNA TGTGCCACCAGTGATTTATCAGGGTATCCCGGGGAGCTGTTTTTT. This gives the protein CATSDLSGYPGELFF. The chain uses TRBV24-1 and TRBJ2-2, with D perhaps TRBD1 (5 bases). V lost 1 base, J lost 6 bases, and 11 bases lay in between. Germline V lookup: CDR1 KGHDR, CDR2 SFDVKD. This CDR3 region has 15 residues.

J is TRBJ2-7 and V is TRBV29-1; D possibly uses TRBD1 or TRBD2 (6 bases each). Germline lookup yields CDR1 SQVTM and CDR2 ANQGSEA. V was pared by 3 bases and J by 9 bases, with 15 bases between. The CDR3 runs to 12 residues. CDR3 nucleotides: TGCAGCGTTGATAGACCCGAGGGGGGGCAGTACTTC. This sequence encodes CSVDRPEGGQYF.

This chain links TRBV7-9 with TRBJ2-7, with 8 bases that match TRBD1. Germline V lookup: CDR1 SEHNR, CDR2 FQNEAQ (reference sequence). This CDR3 region has 15 residues. Losses at the gene ends were 5 bases for V and 2 bases for J; bases not matched to a gene: 8. CDR3 amino acids: CASSPGTGKTYEQYF. For the CDR3, the DNA is TGTGCCAGCAGCCCTGGGACAGGAAAGACCTACGAGCAGTACTTC.

The rearrangement links TRBV27 to TRBJ2-3, with D possibly being TRBD2 (6 bases). The germline CDR1 and CDR2 sequences are MNHEY and SMNVEV (reference sequence). The V end lost 1 base, the J end lost 2 bases, and 16 bases lay between the germline ends. CDR3 size: 17 residues. The CDR3, as DNA: TGTGCCAGCAGTTTATTGACCCCAGCGGGCGTCACAGATACGCAGTATTTT. As protein: CASSLLTPAGVTDTQYF.

The rearrangement links TRBV7-9 to TRBJ2-1; TRBD2 matches at 9 bases. Trimming took 4 bases from V and 7 from J; bases not matched to a gene: 14. This CDR3 comprises 17 residues. Germline V gives CDR1 SEHNR, CDR2 FQNEAQ (reference sequence). CDR3 DNA sequence: TGTGCCAGCAGCTCCCCGGACGGCGGGAGGGCCGAAAATGAGCAGTTCTTC. Its protein is CASSSPDGGRAENEQFF.

This clonotype was picked up a small number of times. V is TRBV2 and J is TRBJ2-1; D unresolved. Trimming removed 7 bases from V and 0 bases from J, with 13 bases in between. CDR1 is SNHLY and CDR2 is FYNNEI in the germline V gene. CDR3 length: 15 residues. CDR3 protein: CASTTDTSSYNEQFF. CDR3 DNA sequence: TGTGCCAGCACCACCGACACGAGCTCCTACAATGAGCAGTTCTTC.

This clonotype has more than one count but fewer than ten. CDR3 in DNA: TGTGCCACCAGCAGAGATCTGAAGGGGGCCTATGGCTACACCTTC. Protein sequence: CATSRDLKGAYGYTF. The genes are TRBV15 and TRBJ1-2; TRBD1 matches at 7 bases. The CDR3 is made up of 15 amino acids. Germline loops: CDR1 LNHNV, CDR2 YYDKDF (reference sequence). V shed 0 bases, J shed 4 bases, and the junction held 5 bases outside the gene matches. Filled out from reference TRBV15 and TRBJ1-2, the complete variable domain reads DAMVIQNPRYQVTQFGKPVTLSCSQTLNHNVMYWYQQKSSQAPKLLFHYYDKDFNNEADTPDNFQSRRPNTSFCFLDIRSPGLGDTAMYLCATSRDLKGAYGYTFGSGTRLTVV.

Here the CDR3 DNA reads TGTGCCGCCAAGGGGGAGGGCCACTCCAAAAACATTCAGTACTTC. Its translation: CAAKGEGHSKNIQYF. V usage is TRBV6-1 and J usage is TRBJ2-4, with D maybe TRBD2 (7 bases). Germline V gene data show CDR1 as MNHNS and CDR2 as SASEGT. Trimming cost V 11 bases and J 2 bases, with 19 bases left between them. There are 15 residues in the CDR3.

The V call is TRBV20-1, the J call TRBJ2-7; 7 nucleotides line up with TRBD2. CDR1 and CDR2 from the germline V gene are DFQATT and SNEGSKA (reference sequence). The CDR3 consists of 15 residues. V lost 0 bases to trimming and J lost 6 bases; unmatched junction nucleotides: 11. The CDR3 DNA reads TGCAGTGCTAGAGAGATGGGGGGGAGGGCCGCCGAGCAGTACGTC. It codes for CSAREMGGRAAEQYV.